This TCR beta chain originates from a study of technical replicates of blood from a handful of donors. Assay used: immunoSEQ multiplex PCR; TCRdb lists only in-frame clones, some missing. The sample consists of some 85,000 clones, approximately 94% of them appearing once. Sequenced material: T cells isolated from PBMCs. The sequence derives from a human donor in good health.

For the CDR3, the DNA is TGTGCCAGCAGCTTACAGGGGAATCAGCCCCAGCATTTT. Its translation: CASSLQGNQPQHF. The V and J genes are TRBV5-4 and TRBJ1-5; 7 bases map to TRBD1. The CDR3 sequence is 13 residues long. In germline, CDR1 is SGHNT, CDR2 YYREEE (reference sequence). V lost 2 bases to trimming and J lost 4 bases; unmatched junction nucleotides: 0.